The 5 T cell receptor beta chains reported below all come from one sample, sequenced in a study of T cell repertoires in cytomegalovirus infection. TCRdb re-called the reads with MiXCR, one entry per CDR3 protein. The repertoire holds around 710,000 distinct CDR3 sequences, with 25% to 35% as singletons. Their recognized antigens are unknown. This material consisted of cultured CD8+ T cells from PBMCs, taken from culture after CMV antigen stimulation. The receptor set was obtained from a human donor in good health (CMV status not recorded). Some clones in this sample may be carry-over from other donors' samples.

This clonotype was observed a single time. The gene calls are TRBV7-6 and TRBJ2-3, with 10 positions matching TRBD2. Germline loops: CDR1 SGHVS, CDR2 FNYEAQ. Trimming took 5 bases from V and 2 from J; bases not matched to a gene: 13. The length of the CDR3 is 18 residues. The CDR3 is CASSARGGLAGVTDTQYF. The CDR3 DNA reads as TGTGCCAGCAGCGCCCGGGGTGGGCTAGCGGGGGTCACAGATACGCAGTATTTT.

This clonotype has just a few counts. V and J are TRBV5-6 and TRBJ1-1; D ambiguous. Germline V gene sequence: CDR1 SGHDT, CDR2 YYEEEE. Trimming removed 0 bases from V and 1 base from J, with 10 bases in between. The CDR3 totals 15 residues. The CDR3 here is CASSLVRQGNTEAFF. CDR3 sequence (DNA): TGTGCCAGCAGCTTGGTAAGACAAGGGAACACTGAAGCTTTCTTT. The full variable domain, with the rest looked up from reference TRBV5-6 and TRBJ1-1, is DAGVTQSPTHLIKTRGQQVTLRCSPKSGHDTVSWYQQALGQGPQFIFQYYEEEERQRGNFPDRFSGHQFPNYSSELNVNALLLGDSALYLCASSLVRQGNTEAFFGQGTRLTVV.

This clonotype was counted a few times. V and J are TRBV12-5 and TRBJ1-5; tentatively, D is TRBD1 (5 bases). Germline CDR1 reads LGHNT; CDR2 reads FRNRAP. V was shortened by 1 base and J by 1 base, with 11 bases between the two germline ends. This CDR3 has 16 residues. DNA of the CDR3: TGTGCTAGTGGTTTGGCCCGAGGGGTAAGCAATCAGCCCCAGCATTTT. Translation gives CASGLARGVSNQPQHF. Full variable domain (rest looked up from reference TRBV12-5 and TRBJ1-5): DARVTQTPRHKVTEMGQEVTMRCQPILGHNTVFWYRQTMMQGLELLAYFRNRAPLDDSGMPKDRFSAEMPDATLATLKIQPSEPRDSAVYFCASGLARGVSNQPQHFGDGTRLSIL.

The chain recombines TRBV7-9 with TRBJ1-2, with 7 bases that match TRBD1. Germline assignment: CDR1 SEHNR and CDR2 FQNEAQ (reference sequence). CDR3 length equals 17 residues. With V trimmed by 5 bases and J by 2 bases, 14 bases remained unmatched. The CDR3 loop reads CASSPPWGTGVNYGYTF. CDR3 nucleotide sequence: TGTGCCAGCAGCCCGCCATGGGGAACAGGGGTCAACTATGGCTACACCTTC.

The sample holds a few counts of this clonotype. The V gene is TRBV2, the J gene TRBJ1-2, with TRBD1 identical over 8 bases. This CDR3 has 12 amino acids. With V trimmed by 11 bases and J by 4 bases, 6 bases remained unmatched. The V gene's germline CDR1 is SNHLY and CDR2 FYNNEI. CDR3 amino acids: CAGTGPFYGYTF. CDR3 bases: TGTGCCGGGACAGGTCCCTTCTATGGCTACACCTTC.